These T cell receptor beta chains were read from a single sample in a study of blood T cells in healthy people across ages. TCRdb analysed the 5' RACE reads with MiXCR anew, one entry per CDR3 protein. The sample holds 1.5 million or so distinct CDR3 sequences, around 39% seen once. Material for sequencing was blood. The receptors derive from a young woman in good health. Each CDR3 is given with its conserved first and last residue. A D gene is named only where the DNA matches it firmly. A clone size is listed for some rows: how often the clone was seen (once, few, many), or a class if it is expanded.

d_gene | j_gene | v_gene | abundance | CDR3nt | CDR3aa
NA | TRBJ2-3 | TRBV20-1 | NA | TGCAGTGCTAGAGATATCAGCACAGATACGCAGTATTTT | CSARDISTDTQYF
TRBD2 | TRBJ2-7 | TRBV7-2 | NA | TGTGCCAGCAGCTTTTGGACTAGCGGGGGACGGGAGCAGTACTTC | CASSFWTSGGREQYF
TRBD2 | TRBJ2-3 | TRBV2 | NA | TGTGCCAGCAGATGGGGACTAGCGGGGAGCACAGATACGCAGTATTTT | CASRWGLAGSTDTQYF
TRBD2 | TRBJ2-5 | TRBV29-1 | NA | TGCAGCGTCCGACCCTACGCGGGGGGAGGGACCCAGTACTTC | CSVRPYAGGGTQYF
TRBD2 | TRBJ2-3 | TRBV5-1 | NA | TGCGCCAGCAGCTTGTCCAGCGGGGGGTTCAGCACAGATACGCAGTATTTT | CASSLSSGGFSTDTQYF
TRBD2 | TRBJ2-1 | TRBV5-4 | NA | TGTGCCAGGGAACTAGCGGCCTACAATGAGCAGTTCTTC | CARELAAYNEQFF
NA | TRBJ2-3 | TRBV7-2 | NA | TGTGCCAGCAGCTTAGCGTACTTCGATACGCAGTATTTT | CASSLAYFDTQYF
NA | TRBJ2-7 | TRBV12-3/TRBV12-4 | few | TGTGCCAGCAGTGTACTATCCGGGAACGAGCAGTACTTC | CASSVLSGNEQYF
NA | TRBJ2-3 | TRBV18 | NA | TGTGCCAGCTCACCGCTAGACAGTGAGGATACGCAGTATTTT | CASSPLDSEDTQYF
NA | TRBJ2-5 | TRBV4-1 | NA | TGCGCCAGCAGCCAATACTTGGGAGGTAAAGAGACCCAGTACTTC | CASSQYLGGKETQYF
NA | TRBJ2-1 | TRBV5-1 | NA | TGCGCCAGCAGCTCCGGGGGCTCCTCCTACAATAAGCAGTTCTTC | CASSSGGSSYNKQFF
TRBD2 | TRBJ2-1 | TRBV13 | few | TGTGCCAGCAGCTCTAGCGGGAGTACCTACAATGAGCAGTTCTTC | CASSSSGSTYNEQFF
NA | TRBJ1-5 | TRBV24-1 | NA | TGCGCCACCAGTGAAATAGGTAACAGGCCCAATCAGCCCCAGCATTTT | CATSEIGNRPNQPQHF
TRBD1 | TRBJ2-1 | TRBV5-1 | NA | TGCGCCAGCAGCCCGGGACAGGGGATAAATGAGCAGTTCTTC | CASSPGQGINEQFF
NA | TRBJ1-2 | TRBV6-5 | NA | TGTGCCAGCAGCCGGGGCTGGACCAACCCGAACTATGGCTACACCTTC | CASSRGWTNPNYGYTF
TRBD2 | TRBJ2-1 | TRBV6-5 | NA | TGTGCCAGCAGTTACTCCGGGACTAGCGGGGAGTGGAGTCAGTTCTTC | CASSYSGTSGEWSQFF
NA | TRBJ1-2 | TRBV7-3 | few | TGTGCCAGCAGCTCTGGACTCTTTGGCTACACCTTC | CASSSGLFGYTF
NA | TRBJ1-1 | TRBV5-8 | NA | TGTGCCAGCAGAGTCTGGGGAGAAGCTTTCTTT | CASRVWGEAFF
TRBD1 | TRBJ1-2 | TRBV2 | NA | TGTGCCAGCAGTGAAGCGTACAGGGGTGGCTACACCTTC | CASSEAYRGGYTF
TRBD1 | TRBJ1-4 | TRBV7-9 | once | TGTGCCAGCAGCCAACAGGGGGGGAAGGATGAAAAACTGTTTTTT | CASSQQGGKDEKLFF
NA | TRBJ1-1 | TRBV7-9 | NA | TGTGCCAGCAGTAGCCTCCGGGCCGAAGCTTTCGCTTTCTTT | CASSSLRAEAFAFF
TRBD2 | TRBJ2-1 | TRBV19 | NA | TGTGCCAGTAGTATGGTGGGAGGGCCGGGGTTCTTC | CASSMVGGPGFF
NA | TRBJ2-1 | TRBV7-2 | few | TGTGCCAGCAGTAAACCCAGGGAGCAGTTCTTC | CASSKPREQFF
NA | TRBJ1-4 | TRBV5-1 | NA | TGCGCCAGCAGCTGGGACTTTGCGAAGCCAGAAAATGAAAAACTGTTTTTT | CASSWDFAKPENEKLFF
NA | TRBJ2-2 | TRBV4-1 | few | TGCGCCAGCAGCCAAATTCTAGGTCCGGGCGGCACCGGGGAGCTGTTTTTT | CASSQILGPGGTGELFF
NA | TRBJ2-1 | TRBV27 | NA | TGTGCCAGCAGTACGGTTGGAAGTTTTACCCAGTACAATGAGCAGTTCTTC | CASSTVGSFTQYNEQFF
NA | TRBJ2-3 | TRBV7-2 | NA | TGTGCCAGCAGCCCTGAATGGGAGGACGGCACAGAGACGCAGTATTTT | CASSPEWEDGTETQYF
TRBD1 | TRBJ2-7 | TRBV28 | NA | TGTGCCAGCAGTCCAACTGGACAGGGAAGCTCCTACGAGCAGTACTTC | CASSPTGQGSSYEQYF
NA | TRBJ2-7 | TRBV29-1 | NA | TGCAGCGTTGAACAGGGCAACGAGCAGTACTTC | CSVEQGNEQYF
TRBD2 | TRBJ2-3 | TRBV20-1 | NA | TGCAGTGCTAGACACCCCGGGACTAGGTTAGGAGATACGCAGTATTTT | CSARHPGTRLGDTQYF
TRBD2 | TRBJ2-1 | TRBV13 | NA | TGTGCCAGCAGCTCTCTCCAGCGGGAGGGTTACAATGAGCAGTTCTTC | CASSSLQREGYNEQFF
TRBD2 | TRBJ2-7 | TRBV20-1 | few | TGCAGTGCTAGTTACCCGACCGGGTATCGTCCCGGGACTAGCCGGAGTGACGAGCAGTACTTC | CSASYPTGYRPGTSRSDEQYF
TRBD2 | TRBJ2-5 | TRBV20-1 | many | TGCAGTGCTAGACCCCCCGGGGGGTACCAAGAGACCCAGTACTTC | CSARPPGGYQETQYF
TRBD2 | TRBJ2-7 | TRBV11-2 | NA | TGTGCCAGCAGCTTAGGCCCGGGAGGAGAGCAGTACTTC | CASSLGPGGEQYF
NA | TRBJ2-4 | TRBV5-6 | NA | TGTGCCAGCAGCTTGGTGGGGGTCAATCTAGCCAAAAACATTCAGTACTTC | CASSLVGVNLAKNIQYF
NA | TRBJ1-4 | TRBV5-1 | few | TGCGCCAGCAAATCGGGGAGGAAACTGTTTTTT | CASKSGRKLFF
TRBD1 | TRBJ1-2 | TRBV28 | NA | TGTGCCAGCACCCCCCTACCAGGGGGCTATGGCTACACCTTC | CASTPLPGGYGYTF
NA | TRBJ2-1 | TRBV5-1 | few | TGCGCCAGCAGCTTGGCCGCGGGGAATGAGCAGTTCTTC | CASSLAAGNEQFF
TRBD2 | TRBJ2-7 | TRBV5-1 | NA | TGCGCCAGCAGCCCCCGGGGGGTACAATCCGAGCAGTACTTC | CASSPRGVQSEQYF
TRBD1 | TRBJ2-1 | TRBV6-2/TRBV6-3 | few | TGTGCCAGCCCTAACGACAGGGTTCACGGGCAGTTCTTC | CASPNDRVHGQFF
TRBD2 | TRBJ2-7 | TRBV4-1 | NA | TGCGCCAGCAGCCCCGGCGGGGGGCCGAACTACGAGCAGTACTTC | CASSPGGGPNYEQYF
NA | TRBJ2-7 | TRBV29-1 | many | TGCAGCGTGACGGGCAGAACCTACGAGCAGTACTTC | CSVTGRTYEQYF
TRBD1 | TRBJ1-4 | TRBV11-2 | few | TGTGCCAGCAGCATGGGGGACAGACCAATTAATGAAAAACTGTTTTTT | CASSMGDRPINEKLFF
NA | TRBJ1-6 | TRBV25-1 | few | TGTGCCAGCGCCCCAGCAAGATATAATTCACCCCTCCACTTT | CASAPARYNSPLHF
NA | TRBJ1-1 | TRBV9 | few | TGTGCCAGCAGCGCCTCCACAGGCGCGAACACTGAAGCTTTCTTT | CASSASTGANTEAFF
TRBD2 | TRBJ2-3 | TRBV7-9 | few | TGTGCCAGCAGCACGACCAAGACGACTAGCGGGGGGGCTTCGGATACGCAGTATTTT | CASSTTKTTSGGASDTQYF
NA | TRBJ1-1 | TRBV10-3 | NA | TGTGCCATTCGGACCTCCTTCGAAGCTTTCTTT | CAIRTSFEAFF
NA | TRBJ1-6 | TRBV5-1 | NA | TGCGCCAGCAGCTTGTTTACGCGGCAGGGAAATTCACCCCTCCACTTT | CASSLFTRQGNSPLHF
NA | TRBJ2-2 | TRBV3-1 | NA | TGTGCCAGCAGTAAGGACGGCTGGGAGCTGTTTTTT | CASSKDGWELFF
NA | TRBJ2-3 | TRBV28 | NA | TGTGCCAGCAACCTTAATGGGGATACGCAGTGTTTT | CASNLNGDTQCF
TRBD2 | TRBJ2-4 | TRBV28 | few | TGTGCCAGCAGTTCCGGGGGGGCCTCGGCCAAAAACATTCAGTACTTC | CASSSGGASAKNIQYF
NA | TRBJ2-7 | TRBV12-5 | few | TGTGCTAGTGGTTTGGTCAGGGATGACGGCGAGCAGTACTTC | CASGLVRDDGEQYF
TRBD1 | TRBJ2-5 | TRBV9 | NA | TGTGCCAGCAGCAAAGCTACAGGGGAATGGGAGACCCAGTACTTC | CASSKATGEWETQYF
NA | TRBJ2-6 | TRBV27 | NA | TGTGCCAGCAGGGATGGACAGACCTCTGGGGCCAACGTCCTGACTTTC | CASRDGQTSGANVLTF
TRBD1 | TRBJ2-5 | TRBV5-1 | NA | TGCGCCAGCAGGGTCGGGACAGTGTACCAAGAGACCCAGTACTTC | CASRVGTVYQETQYF
TRBD2 | TRBJ2-1 | TRBV9 | NA | TGTGCCAGCAGCGTAGCCCGGACTAGGGATGAGCAGTTCTTC | CASSVARTRDEQFF
TRBD2 | TRBJ2-1 | TRBV12-3/TRBV12-4 | NA | TGTGCCAGCAGTTTAGGGGGGACTAGCCGAAACAATGAGCAGTTCTTC | CASSLGGTSRNNEQFF